Included here is one TCR beta chain sequence, with context. The antigen remains undetermined. Combining a sample-barcoded 5' primer with a J-beta primer mix, a second PCR ran for about 7 to 12 cycles. One entry per CDR3 protein results from TCRdb running MiXCR on the 5' RACE reads. Among 650,000 to 700,000 distinct CDR3 sequences listed, approximately 31% were seen once. The CDR3 has 13 residues. The germline V and J ends were trimmed by 5 bases and 4 bases, with 12 bases remaining between them. Per the germline V gene, CDR1 is SGHRS and CDR2 is YFSETQ. This sample stems from a study of blood T cells in healthy people across ages. General observations from the study: Naive CD4+ cells and diversity were both higher in long-lived donors than in aged donors.

The sample was blood. This TCR was recovered from a woman aged 80 or over in good health. The chain is built from TRBV5-1 and TRBJ1-1, with D unresolved. The CDR3 is CASSRDKTTEAFF. CDR3 nucleotide sequence: TGCGCCAGCAGTCGTGACAAGACCACTGAAGCTTTCTTT.